This TCR beta chain is drawn from a study of immune cell composition in non-small cell lung cancer (dated by TCRdb to about 2017). A note on the overall study: Histologic subtype, mainly lung adenocarcinoma or squamous cell carcinoma, was assigned on the basis of H&E together with p63, CK5, Napsin A and TTF-1 immunohistochemistry. TCR-beta sequencing (Adaptive Biotechnologies) was performed on roughly 35 paired NSCLC tumour and non-adjacent lung specimens plus 26 tumour-only specimens. The subtype comparisons left out several tumour specimens with TCR-beta data because those specimens were rare histological subtypes. Supplementary cohort #1, roughly nine lung adenocarcinoma cases, had paired tumour/lung TCR-beta sequencing and TIL populations generated to assess tumour reactivity.

The paper's findings and limits, for the study overall: In fewer than eleven adenocarcinoma cases, a strong correlation was found between maximal tumour-associated clone frequency and TIL tumour reactivity, whereas no such correlation was found between overall clonality and TIL tumour reactivity. Only around ten cases were included in the reactivity cohort, and sequence sharing between tumour-reactive clones and the dominant in vivo tumour-associated clones was not shown. No significant correlation was found between tumour TCR-beta clonality and smoking pack-years. Nearly half of NSCLC cases had tumour-associated clones >0.5%, with roughly 80% of squamous carcinomas showing such clones compared with more than 25% of adenocarcinomas.

Comments on this clone: The antigen it recognizes is unknown. Within one base of it there is no much larger clone, and no base qualities were kept.

TCR-beta CDR3 regions were amplified from genomic DNA by a two-step multiplex PCR, with the second step adding Illumina-compatible adaptors. TCR-beta immunosequencing was carried out on an Illumina platform through the commercial immunoSEQ service. The paper's data handling went like this. Repertoires were summarised as Top 10 Clones, the percentage of T-cell templates from the ten most frequent sequences, and productive clonality. Productive clonality had a range of 0 to 1, where 1 means a monoclonal population. Using log10 scatter plots, tumour-associated clones were identified as sequences that made up at least 0.1% of tumour T-cell templates yet were absent from the matched non-adjacent lung. Student's t-tests were used for two-group comparisons, ANOVA was used for stages, and linear regression was used for relationships, with analyses conducted in GraphPad Prism7 and R. The clones in this table, taken by TCRdb from immuneACCESS, are in-frame only. Not every clone is retained; where verified, under half of the shortfall comes from an unresolved V gene, and the cause of the rest is unknown. That table furnishes V, J and clone size, whereas the DNA furnished D and trimming. In all, the sample holds a few thousand clones, and 60% to 80% of those were seen once. The ten largest clones represent just under 30% of the sample.

The CDR3, from cysteine to phenylalanine, totals 14 residues. CDR3 DNA is the only sequence kept; it has 42 bases, read in frame from the first base. V and J are truncated by 4 bases and 4 bases respectively, leaving an intervening sequence of 15 bases. Sequences SGHDT (CDR1) and YYEEEE (CDR2) are obtained from the germline V gene. Normal lung samples were non-adjacent lung tissue taken as far from the tumour as possible, at least 3 cm away, from the same patient. Frozen aliquots of unsorted single-cell suspensions were used for genomic DNA extraction with the QIAamp DNA kit. Tissues were received within 2 hours of resection and were immediately processed into single-cell suspensions. Tissue was broken up mechanically, digested enzymatically with DNase I, collagenase I and hyaluronidase for around 31 minutes at 37 degrees C, and then filtered and RBC-lysed.

The chain is encoded by TRBV5-6 joined to TRBJ2-7, with a tentative D gene TRBD2 over 6 matching bases. The sample consisted of non-adjacent lung tissue. This receptor was obtained from a human donor with non-small cell lung cancer. The CDR3 protein is CASSPPGLPYEQYF. DNA sequence: TGTGCCAGCAGCCCTCCGGGACTTCCATACGAGCAGTACTTC.